Listed below are T cell receptor beta chains from one sample, sequenced in a study of blood T cell repertoires in COVID-19. TCRdb's table, derived via immunoSEQ multiplex PCR, lists solely in-frame clones and lacks some. The data contain some 96,000 clones, roughly 87% of them seen just once; the ten biggest clones take up approximately 7.3%. Sequenced material: peripheral blood. The receptors originated from a man aged 25-45 years in a cohort sampled during active COVID-19. The CDR3 runs from the conserved cysteine through the conserved F or W. A D gene is named only where the DNA matches it firmly. Part of the rows lack a size; the others show once, few, many or a class for expanded clones.

d_call j_call clone_size v_call cdr3_aa cdr3_nt
TRBD1 TRBJ1-1 NA TRBV5-1 CASSYGQGNTEAFF TGCGCCAGCAGCTATGGACAGGGGAACACTGAAGCTTTCTTT
NA TRBJ1-1 NA TRBV18 CASSGYRAPEAFF TGTGCCAGCTCAGGGTACAGGGCCCCTGAAGCTTTCTTT
NA TRBJ1-4 NA TRBV21-1 CASSPRKRLGEKLFF TGTGCCAGCAGCCCCCGGAAGCGGTTGGGAGAAAAACTGTTTTTT
NA TRBJ2-5 NA TRBV14 CASSQVSSHETQYF TGTGCCAGCAGCCAAGTCAGTTCCCACGAGACCCAGTACTTC
NA TRBJ1-3 few TRBV2 CASSESNSGNTIYF TGTGCCAGCAGTGAGAGTAACTCTGGAAACACCATATATTTT
TRBD1 TRBJ2-3 NA TRBV5-1 CASSSGGQGTYTQYF TGCGCCAGCAGCTCCGGGGGACAGGGGACATATACGCAGTATTTT
NA TRBJ2-2 NA TRBV15 CATSRELGGLFF TGTGCCACCAGCAGAGAATTGGGGGGGCTGTTTTTT
TRBD2 TRBJ2-1 NA TRBV19 CASKGRGTGSDEQFF TGTGCCAGTAAAGGGCGGGGGACGGGATCCGATGAGCAGTTCTTC
NA TRBJ1-1 NA TRBV20-1 CSARDSQGAFF TGCAGTGCTAGAGATTCCCAGGGGGCTTTCTTT
NA TRBJ2-1 NA TRBV5-1 CASSLIQSYNEQFF TGCGCCAGCAGCTTAATCCAGTCGTACAATGAGCAGTTCTTC
TRBD1 TRBJ2-2 NA TRBV6-6 CASSYGTGNDELFF TGTGCCAGCAGTTACGGGACAGGGAACGACGAGCTGTTTTTT
NA TRBJ1-1 NA TRBV4-3 CASSQDRDPGETEAFF TGCGCCAGCAGCCAAGACAGGGACCCAGGGGAGACTGAAGCTTTCTTT
NA TRBJ2-7 few TRBV7-8 CASSLGPQGLYEQYF TGTGCCAGCAGCTTAGGGCCTCAGGGCCTCTACGAGCAGTACTTC
NA TRBJ2-7 NA TRBV29-1 CSVLREEGEQYF TGCAGCGTTTTGAGGGAAGAGGGAGAGCAGTACTTC
NA TRBJ2-1 NA TRBV5-4 CASSVGRGFYNEQFF TGTGCCAGCAGCGTAGGCAGGGGCTTCTACAATGAGCAGTTCTTC
TRBD1 TRBJ1-2 NA TRBV5-1 CASSFAGGVGYTF TGCGCCAGCAGCTTCGCAGGGGGCGTTGGCTACACCTTC
NA TRBJ2-7 NA TRBV7-2 CASSLYTEQYF TGTGCCAGCAGCTTATATACAGAGCAGTACTTC
NA TRBJ2-5 NA TRBV7-2 CASSLGVGGGQETQYF TGTGCCAGCAGCTTAGGGGTGGGTGGAGGGCAGGAGACCCAGTACTTC
TRBD1 TRBJ1-5 NA TRBV6-1 CASSDPGQGLYSNQPQHF TGTGCCAGCAGTGACCCGGGACAGGGACTCTATAGCAATCAGCCCCAGCATTTT
NA TRBJ2-5 once TRBV6-2/TRBV6-3 CASTPRGETQYF TGTGCCAGCACCCCTCGGGGGGAGACCCAGTACTTC
NA TRBJ1-1 NA TRBV7-2 CASSLGGRTKAFF TGTGCCAGCAGCTTAGGAGGGCGGACGAAAGCTTTCTTT
NA TRBJ2-6 NA TRBV5-6 CATRVSGANVLTF TGTGCCACCCGGGTGTCTGGGGCCAACGTCCTGACTTTC
NA TRBJ1-1 NA TRBV3-1/TRBV3-2 CASRAGTKGAAFF TGTGCCAGCAGGGCCGGGACTAAAGGGGCAGCTTTCTTT
TRBD1 TRBJ2-3 once TRBV7-2 CASSRDRFTDTQYF TGTGCCAGCAGCCGGGACAGATTCACAGATACGCAGTATTTT
TRBD1 TRBJ1-4 NA TRBV4-1 CASSHGYRGTNEKLFF TGCGCCAGCAGCCATGGCTACAGGGGAACTAATGAAAAACTGTTTTTT
TRBD1 TRBJ2-1 NA TRBV11-2 CASSLAGQGGYNEQFF TGTGCCAGCAGCTTAGCGGGACAGGGGGGCTACAATGAGCAGTTCTTC
NA TRBJ2-2 NA TRBV7-9 CASSLVGGPMNTGELFF TGTGCCAGCAGCTTAGTGGGGGGACCAATGAACACCGGGGAGCTGTTTTTT
NA TRBJ1-2 NA TRBV7-9 CASSLANSGYTF TGTGCCAGCAGCTTAGCGAACAGTGGCTACACCTTC
TRBD1 TRBJ1-4 NA TRBV2 CASTPGQFNEKLFF TGTGCCAGCACTCCGGGACAGTTTAATGAAAAACTGTTTTTT
NA TRBJ1-1 few TRBV27 CASSSNRAWEAFF TGTGCCAGCAGTTCCAACAGGGCATGGGAAGCTTTCTTT
TRBD1 TRBJ2-5 NA TRBV7-8 CASSRPTGARQYF TGTGCCAGCAGCCGACCAACAGGGGCTCGGCAGTACTTC
NA TRBJ2-1 NA TRBV6-4 CASSDSQGNNEQFF TGTGCCAGCAGTGACTCCCAGGGGAACAATGAGCAGTTCTTC
NA TRBJ2-6 NA TRBV2 CASSANWAGANVLTF TGTGCCAGCAGTGCCAACTGGGCCGGGGCCAACGTCCTGACTTTC
TRBD1 TRBJ1-3 NA TRBV9 CASSVEEGRGDGNTIYF TGTGCCAGCAGCGTAGAGGAGGGCAGGGGGGACGGAAACACCATATATTTT
NA TRBJ2-3 NA TRBV6-5 CASSLGDTQYF TGTGCCAGCAGTCTAGGAGATACGCAGTATTTT
TRBD1 TRBJ2-5 NA TRBV19 CASSLYGTGGETQYF TGTGCCAGTAGTCTCTACGGGACAGGTGGGGAGACCCAGTACTTC
TRBD2 TRBJ2-5 NA TRBV9 CASSVGASGGGETQYF TGTGCCAGCAGCGTAGGCGCTAGCGGGGGTGGAGAGACCCAGTACTTC
NA TRBJ2-2 NA TRBV9 CASSVFQTNTGELFF TGTGCCAGCAGCGTATTCCAGACGAACACCGGGGAGCTGTTTTTT
NA TRBJ1-1 NA TRBV30 CAWSGGSGTEAFF TGTGCCTGGAGTGGAGGGAGTGGCACTGAAGCTTTCTTT
NA TRBJ2-3 NA TRBV7-9 CASSLETSTLDTQYF TGTGCCAGCAGCTTAGAAACTAGTACTCTGGATACGCAGTATTTT
NA TRBJ2-3 NA TRBV5-6 CASSRRQVSDTQYF TGTGCCAGCAGTCGGAGACAGGTTTCGGATACGCAGTATTTT
TRBD1 TRBJ2-7 NA TRBV5-5 CASSSYLTGGIYEQYF TGTGCCAGCAGCTCTTACTTGACAGGGGGCATTTACGAGCAGTACTTC
NA TRBJ2-3 NA TRBV14 CASSNTLPDTQYF TGTGCCAGCAGCAACACGCTCCCAGATACGCAGTATTTT
TRBD1 TRBJ1-2 NA TRBV3-1/TRBV3-2 CASSQADRGSYGYTF TGTGCCAGCAGCCAAGCTGACAGGGGATCCTATGGCTACACCTTC
NA TRBJ2-3 NA TRBV9 CASSSGTLPTDTQYF TGTGCCAGCAGCTCTGGGACTCTTCCGACAGATACGCAGTATTTT
TRBD1 TRBJ2-7 NA TRBV9 CASSAQGTGSTTYEQYF TGTGCCAGCAGCGCCCAGGGGACAGGGAGTACTACCTACGAGCAGTACTTC
TRBD1 TRBJ2-5 NA TRBV11-2 CASSWRDRGRSETQYF TGTGCCAGCAGCTGGAGGGACAGGGGGAGATCGGAGACCCAGTACTTC
NA TRBJ1-2 NA TRBV18 CASSPAGAEPFYGYTF TGTGCCAGCTCACCAGCTGGGGCAGAACCTTTCTATGGCTACACCTTC
TRBD1 TRBJ2-3 NA TRBV7-8 CASSLSQGAVVTQYF TGTGCCAGCAGCTTAAGCCAGGGGGCGGTTGTTACGCAGTATTTT
TRBD1 TRBJ1-2 NA TRBV4-2 CASSPGGKNYGYTF TGTGCCAGCAGCCCAGGGGGCAAGAACTATGGCTACACCTTC
TRBD1 TRBJ2-7 few TRBV19 CASSPRTGGSYEQYF TGTGCCAGTAGTCCTCGGACAGGGGGCTCCTACGAGCAGTACTTC
NA TRBJ1-2 NA TRBV6-5 CASSYGVSKGGYTF TGTGCCAGCAGTTACGGAGTCTCGAAGGGGGGCTACACCTTC
TRBD1 TRBJ1-6 NA TRBV5-1 CASSSDRGDNSPLHF TGCGCCAGCAGCTCAGACAGGGGTGATAATTCACCCCTCCACTTT
TRBD2 TRBJ2-5 NA TRBV7-9 CASTFSGAGTQYF TGTGCCAGCACCTTTAGCGGGGCCGGGACCCAGTACTTC
TRBD1 TRBJ2-7 NA TRBV28 CASSRTGGYEQYF TGTGCCTCCAGCAGGACAGGCGGATACGAGCAGTACTTC
NA TRBJ1-6 NA TRBV27 CASSRNLEAYNSPLHF TGTGCCAGCTCCCGGAATTTGGAGGCCTATAATTCACCCCTCCACTTT